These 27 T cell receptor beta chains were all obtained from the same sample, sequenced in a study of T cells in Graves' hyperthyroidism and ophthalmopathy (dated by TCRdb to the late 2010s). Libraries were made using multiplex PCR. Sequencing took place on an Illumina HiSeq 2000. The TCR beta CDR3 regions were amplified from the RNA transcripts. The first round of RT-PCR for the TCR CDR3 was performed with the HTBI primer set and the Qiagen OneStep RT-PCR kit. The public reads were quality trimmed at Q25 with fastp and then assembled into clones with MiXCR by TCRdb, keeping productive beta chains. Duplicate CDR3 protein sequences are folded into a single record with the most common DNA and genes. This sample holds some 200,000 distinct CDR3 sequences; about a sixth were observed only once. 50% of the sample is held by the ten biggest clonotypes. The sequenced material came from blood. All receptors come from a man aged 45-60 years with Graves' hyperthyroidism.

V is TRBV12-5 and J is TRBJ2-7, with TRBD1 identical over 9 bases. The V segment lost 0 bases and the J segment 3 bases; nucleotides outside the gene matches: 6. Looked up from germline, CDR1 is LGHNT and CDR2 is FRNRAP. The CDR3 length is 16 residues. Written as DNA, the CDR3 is TGTGCTAGTGGTTTGGTACGCGGACAGGGGATCTACGAGCAGTACTTC. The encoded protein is CASGLVRGQGIYEQYF.

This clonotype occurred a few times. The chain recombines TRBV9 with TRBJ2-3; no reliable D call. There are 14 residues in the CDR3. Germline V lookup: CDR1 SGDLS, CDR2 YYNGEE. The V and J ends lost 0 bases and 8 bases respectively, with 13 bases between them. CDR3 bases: TGTGCCAGCAGCGTAGTTGAGACGTCCGGTACGCAGTATTTT. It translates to CASSVVETSGTQYF.

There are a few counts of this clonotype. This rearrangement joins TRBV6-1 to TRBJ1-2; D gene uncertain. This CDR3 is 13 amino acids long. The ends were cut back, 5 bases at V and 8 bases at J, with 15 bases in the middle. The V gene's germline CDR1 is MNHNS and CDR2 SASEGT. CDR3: CASSYTNAGGYTF. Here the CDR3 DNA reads TGTGCCAGCAGTTATACTAATGCAGGAGGCTACACCTTC.

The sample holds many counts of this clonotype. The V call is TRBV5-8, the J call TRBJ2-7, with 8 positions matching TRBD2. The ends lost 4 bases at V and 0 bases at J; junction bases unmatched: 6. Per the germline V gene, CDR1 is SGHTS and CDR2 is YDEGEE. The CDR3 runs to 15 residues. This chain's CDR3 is CASSPRGDSSYEQYF. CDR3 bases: TGTGCCAGCAGCCCGCGGGGGGACTCCTCCTACGAGCAGTACTTC.

In DNA form, the CDR3 reads TGTGCCAGCAGTTGGACATGGCCGGGGCCCCAGCATTTT. Translation: CASSWTWPGPQHF. The chain recombines TRBV12-3 or TRBV12-4 with TRBJ1-5, with D perhaps matching TRBD1 (5 bases). The CDR3 covers 13 residues. V was clipped by 4 bases and J by 9 bases, with 13 bases between them.

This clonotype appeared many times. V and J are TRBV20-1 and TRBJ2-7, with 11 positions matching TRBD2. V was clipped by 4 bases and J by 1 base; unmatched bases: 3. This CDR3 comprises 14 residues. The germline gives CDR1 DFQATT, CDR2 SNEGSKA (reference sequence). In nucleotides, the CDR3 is TGCAGTGCTACCGGGACTAGCGGTTCCTACGAGCAGTACTTC. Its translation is CSATGTSGSYEQYF.

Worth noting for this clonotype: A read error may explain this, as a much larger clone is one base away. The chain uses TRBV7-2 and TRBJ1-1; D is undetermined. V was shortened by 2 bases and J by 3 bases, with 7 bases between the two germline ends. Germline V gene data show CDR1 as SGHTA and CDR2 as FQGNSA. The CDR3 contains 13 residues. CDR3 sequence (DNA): TGTGCCAGCAGCTTATCCCCTGACACTGAAGCTTTCTTT. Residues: CASSLSPDTEAFF.

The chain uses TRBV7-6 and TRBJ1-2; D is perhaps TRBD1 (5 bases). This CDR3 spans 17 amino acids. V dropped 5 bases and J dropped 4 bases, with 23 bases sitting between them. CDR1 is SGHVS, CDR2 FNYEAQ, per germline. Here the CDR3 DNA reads TGTGCCAGCAGCCTAGGTGGGAGCCAGGGACTAGTCTATGGCTACACCTTC. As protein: CASSLGGSQGLVYGYTF.

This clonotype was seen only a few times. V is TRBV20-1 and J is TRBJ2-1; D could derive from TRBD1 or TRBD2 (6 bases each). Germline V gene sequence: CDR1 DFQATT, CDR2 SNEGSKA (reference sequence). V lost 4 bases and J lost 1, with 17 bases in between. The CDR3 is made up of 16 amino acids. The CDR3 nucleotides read TGCAGTGCTACAAGATTAGGGGGGATTTCCTACAATGAGCAGTTCTTC. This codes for CSATRLGGISYNEQFF.

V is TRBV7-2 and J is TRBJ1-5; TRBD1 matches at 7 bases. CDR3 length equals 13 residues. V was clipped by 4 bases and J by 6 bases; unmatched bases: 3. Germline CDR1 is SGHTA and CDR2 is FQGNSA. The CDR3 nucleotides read TGTGCCAGCAGCTCAAACAGGGGTCAGCCCCAGCATTTT. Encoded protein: CASSSNRGQPQHF.

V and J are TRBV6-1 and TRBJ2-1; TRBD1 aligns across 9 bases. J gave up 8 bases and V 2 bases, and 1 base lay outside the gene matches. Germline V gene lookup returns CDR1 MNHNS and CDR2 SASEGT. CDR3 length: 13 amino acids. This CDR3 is CASSERDRDEQFF. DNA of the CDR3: TGTGCCAGCAGTGAAAGGGACAGGGATGAGCAGTTCTTC.

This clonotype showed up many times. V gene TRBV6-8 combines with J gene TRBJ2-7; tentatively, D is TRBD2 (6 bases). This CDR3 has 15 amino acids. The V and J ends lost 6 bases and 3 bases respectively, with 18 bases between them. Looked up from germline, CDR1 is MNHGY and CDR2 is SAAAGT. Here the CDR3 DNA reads TGTGCCAGCAGAACGGGGGAGTTGCTGCGCTACGAGCAGTACTTC. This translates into CASRTGELLRYEQYF.

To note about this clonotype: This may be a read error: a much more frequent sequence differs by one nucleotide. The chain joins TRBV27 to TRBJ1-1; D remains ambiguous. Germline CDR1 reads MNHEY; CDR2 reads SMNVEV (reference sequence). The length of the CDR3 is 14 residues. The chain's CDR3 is CASSLLSRNTGAFF. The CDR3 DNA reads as TGTGCCAGCAGTTTATTATCAAGGAACACTGGAGCTTTCTTT.

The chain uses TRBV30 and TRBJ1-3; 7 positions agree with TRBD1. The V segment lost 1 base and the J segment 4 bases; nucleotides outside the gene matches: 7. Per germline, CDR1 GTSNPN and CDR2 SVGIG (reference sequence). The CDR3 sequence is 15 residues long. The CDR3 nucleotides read TGTGCCTGGAGTGCGACAGGGCGGCCCGGAAACACCATATATTTT. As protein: CAWSATGRPGNTIYF.

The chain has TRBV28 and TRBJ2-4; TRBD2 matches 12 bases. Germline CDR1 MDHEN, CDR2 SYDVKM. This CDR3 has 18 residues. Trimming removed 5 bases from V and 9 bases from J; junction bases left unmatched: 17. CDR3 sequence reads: CASSIPTSGRWGGSIQYF. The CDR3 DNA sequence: TGTGCCAGCAGTATCCCGACTAGCGGGAGATGGGGAGGGAGCATTCAGTACTTC.

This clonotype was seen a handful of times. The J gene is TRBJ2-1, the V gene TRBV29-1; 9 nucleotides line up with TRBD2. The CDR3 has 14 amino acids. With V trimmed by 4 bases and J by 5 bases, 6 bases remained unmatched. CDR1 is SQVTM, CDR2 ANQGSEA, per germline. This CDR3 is CSVGGTSRNNEQFF. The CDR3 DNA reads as TGCAGCGTTGGGGGGACTAGCCGAAACAATGAGCAGTTCTTC.

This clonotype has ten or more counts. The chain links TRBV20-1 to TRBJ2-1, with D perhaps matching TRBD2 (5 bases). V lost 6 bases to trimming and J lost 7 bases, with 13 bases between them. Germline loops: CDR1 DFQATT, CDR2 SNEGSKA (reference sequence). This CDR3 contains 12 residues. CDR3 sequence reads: CSADGEGNEQFF. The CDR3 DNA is TGCAGTGCCGACGGGGAAGGGAATGAGCAGTTCTTC.

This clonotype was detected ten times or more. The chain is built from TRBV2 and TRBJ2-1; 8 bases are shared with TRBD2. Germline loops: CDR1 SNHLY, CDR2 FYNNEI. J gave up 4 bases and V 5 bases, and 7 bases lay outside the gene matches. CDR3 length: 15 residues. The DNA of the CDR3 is TGTGCCAGCAGTACTGGACTAGCACTTTACAATGAGCAGTTCTTC. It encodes CASSTGLALYNEQFF.

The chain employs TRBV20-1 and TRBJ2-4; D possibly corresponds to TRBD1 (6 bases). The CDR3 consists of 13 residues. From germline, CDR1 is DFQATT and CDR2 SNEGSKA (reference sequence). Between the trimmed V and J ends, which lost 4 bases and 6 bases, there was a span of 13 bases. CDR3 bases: TGCAGTGCTACCGTCAGGGGTGCAAACATTCAGTACTTC. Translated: CSATVRGANIQYF.

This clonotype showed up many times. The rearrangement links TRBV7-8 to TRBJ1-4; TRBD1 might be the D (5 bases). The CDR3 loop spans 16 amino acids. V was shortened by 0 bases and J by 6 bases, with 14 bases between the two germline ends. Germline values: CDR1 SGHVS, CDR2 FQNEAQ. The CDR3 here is CASSLALGGRDEKLFF. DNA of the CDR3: TGTGCCAGCAGCTTAGCGTTGGGGGGAAGGGATGAAAAACTGTTTTTT. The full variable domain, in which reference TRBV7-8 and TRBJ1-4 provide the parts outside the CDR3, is GAGVSQSPRYKVAKRGQDVALRCDPISGHVSLFWYQQALGQGPEFLTYFQNEAQLDKSGLPSDRFFAERPEGSVSTLKIQRTQQEDSAVYLCASSLALGGRDEKLFFGSGTQLSVL.

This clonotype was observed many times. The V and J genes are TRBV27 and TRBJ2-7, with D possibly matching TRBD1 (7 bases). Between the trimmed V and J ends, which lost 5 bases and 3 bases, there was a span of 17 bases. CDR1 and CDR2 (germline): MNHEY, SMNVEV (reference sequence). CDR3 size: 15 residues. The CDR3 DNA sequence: TGTGCCAGCAGTCAAAGACAGGGAGGTTTCTACGAGCAGTACTTC. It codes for CASSQRQGGFYEQYF.

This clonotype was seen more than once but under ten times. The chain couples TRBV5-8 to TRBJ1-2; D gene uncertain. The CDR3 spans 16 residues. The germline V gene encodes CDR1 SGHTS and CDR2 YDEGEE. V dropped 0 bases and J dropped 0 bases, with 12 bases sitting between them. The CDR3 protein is CASSLDGGRANYGYTF. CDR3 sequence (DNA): TGTGCCAGCAGCTTGGATGGAGGGCGAGCTAACTATGGCTACACCTTC.

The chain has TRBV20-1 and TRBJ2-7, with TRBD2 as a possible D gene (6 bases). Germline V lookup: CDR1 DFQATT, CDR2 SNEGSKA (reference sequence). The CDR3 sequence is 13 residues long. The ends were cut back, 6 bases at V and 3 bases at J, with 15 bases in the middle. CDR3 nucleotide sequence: TGCAGTGCCGCCGCGGGACGGCTCTACGAGCAGTACTTC. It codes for CSAAAGRLYEQYF.

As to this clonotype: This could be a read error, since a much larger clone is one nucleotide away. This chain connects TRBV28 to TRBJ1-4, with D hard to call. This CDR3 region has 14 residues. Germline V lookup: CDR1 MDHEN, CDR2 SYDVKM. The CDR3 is CASSSPRGREKLLF. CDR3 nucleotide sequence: TGTGCCAGCAGTTCACCCCGGGGTCGTGAAAAACTGCTTTTT.

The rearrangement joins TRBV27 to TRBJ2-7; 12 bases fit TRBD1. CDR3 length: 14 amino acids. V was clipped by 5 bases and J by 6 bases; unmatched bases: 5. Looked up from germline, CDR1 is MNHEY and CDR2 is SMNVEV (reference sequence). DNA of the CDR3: TGTGCCAGCAGTCATGGGACAGGGGGCGGCGAGCAGTACTTC. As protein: CASSHGTGGGEQYF.

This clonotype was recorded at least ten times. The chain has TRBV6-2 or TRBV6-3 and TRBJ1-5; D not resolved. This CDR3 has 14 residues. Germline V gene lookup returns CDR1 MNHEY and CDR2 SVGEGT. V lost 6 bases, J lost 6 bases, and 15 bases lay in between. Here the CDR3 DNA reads TGTGCCAGCAGAGAGGCGGCCGGGTTTCAGCCCCAGCATTTT. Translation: CASREAAGFQPQHF.

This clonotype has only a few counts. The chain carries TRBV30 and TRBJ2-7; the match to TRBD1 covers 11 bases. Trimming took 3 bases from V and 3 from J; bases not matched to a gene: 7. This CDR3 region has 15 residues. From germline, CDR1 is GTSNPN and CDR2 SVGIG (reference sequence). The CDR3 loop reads CAWRAAGTGGYEQYF. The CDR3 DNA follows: TGTGCCTGGAGGGCAGCGGGGACAGGGGGCTACGAGCAGTACTTC.